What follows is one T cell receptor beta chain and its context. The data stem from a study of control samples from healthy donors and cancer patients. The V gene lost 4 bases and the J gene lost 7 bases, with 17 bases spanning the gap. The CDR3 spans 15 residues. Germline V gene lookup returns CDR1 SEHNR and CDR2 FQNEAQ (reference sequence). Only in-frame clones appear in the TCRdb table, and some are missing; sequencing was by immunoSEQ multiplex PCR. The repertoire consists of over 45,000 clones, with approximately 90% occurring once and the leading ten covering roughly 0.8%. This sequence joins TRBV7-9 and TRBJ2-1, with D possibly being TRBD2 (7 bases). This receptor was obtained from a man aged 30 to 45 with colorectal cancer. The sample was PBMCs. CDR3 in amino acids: CASSSLRGGGNEQFF. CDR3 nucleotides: TGTGCCAGCAGCTCCCTAAGGGGGGGCGGGAATGAGCAGTTCTTC.